This T cell receptor (beta chain) was recorded in a study of blood T cell repertoires in COVID-19. As for the study in general: Donors in the United States, Italy and Spain gave samples during acute or convalescent COVID-19. In each case, the material was cDNA or gDNA derived from T cells, B-cell-depleted T cells, or PBMCs.

V dropped 2 bases and J dropped 4; count of bases not matched to a gene: 14. Germline loops: CDR1 MNHEY, CDR2 SMNVEV (reference sequence). This CDR3 comprises 18 residues. Only a few counts were recorded for this clone. Original data processing: Estimation of nucleated cell counts was performed using reference gene primer amplification. Produced via immunoSEQ multiplex PCR; TCRdb's table is partial and in-frame only. That table supplies the V and J calls and clone size; D and trimming were determined from the DNA. The repertoire consists of 130,000 to 150,000 clones, with 85% occurring once and the leading ten covering 3%.

Sequenced material: peripheral blood. This sequence originates from a woman in her forties with active or convalescent COVID-19. The chain has TRBV27 and TRBJ1-3; 7 nucleotides match TRBD1. CDR3 amino acids: CASSLPQPNRGRGNTIYF. In DNA form, the CDR3 reads TGTGCCAGCAGTTTACCTCAACCCAACAGGGGTCGGGGAAACACCATATATTTT.